The rows below give T cell receptor beta chains drawn from one sample of a study of control samples from healthy donors and cancer patients. TCRdb's table, derived via immunoSEQ multiplex PCR, lists solely in-frame clones and lacks some. This sample has about 120,000 clones, with 88% found just once. Sequencing was carried out using blood. The receptors were sampled from a woman aged 70-85 years in good health. The CDR3 runs from the conserved cysteine through the conserved F or W. Fields, in order: J gene, D gene, clone size, V gene, CDR3 DNA, CDR3 protein. A D gene is named only where the DNA matches it firmly. Clone size is given for some rows only: seen once, a few or many times, or a class if the clone is expanded.

TRBJ2-1 NA NA TRBV6-6 TGTGCCAGCAGTTACGTTGGGCCGAACAATGAGCAGTTCTTC CASSYVGPNNEQFF
TRBJ1-2 NA NA TRBV19 TGTGCCAGTAACCCGACTTGGGCTAACTATGGCTACACCTTC CASNPTWANYGYTF
TRBJ1-2 NA medium-sized TRBV12-5 TGTGCTAGTGCCTGGGTGGAACTTACAGGGTGGGACTATGGCTACACCTTC CASAWVELTGWDYGYTF
TRBJ1-6 NA NA TRBV27 TGTGCCAGCAGTCCTCGGTGGGGGCTGAATTCACCCCTCCACTTT CASSPRWGLNSPLHF
TRBJ1-6 TRBD1 medium-sized TRBV5-1 TGCGCCAGCAGCGCGAGACAGGGGAATTCACCCCTCCACTTT CASSARQGNSPLHF
TRBJ2-5 TRBD2 NA TRBV7-6 TGTGCCAGCAGCTTAGGGCCCTGGCTAGCGGGGAACGACCAAGAGACCCAGTACTTC CASSLGPWLAGNDQETQYF
TRBJ2-3 TRBD2 NA TRBV11-2 TGTGCCAGCAGCTCCCCCCTCGGCGGGGCGGGGGGCGTCACAGATACGCAGTATTTT CASSSPLGGAGGVTDTQYF
TRBJ2-7 TRBD1 NA TRBV18 TGTGCCAGCTCCCCGGGACAGGGGGGGACCGGCAACGAGCAGTACTTC CASSPGQGGTGNEQYF
TRBJ2-5 TRBD1 NA TRBV19 TGTGCCAGTAGTCAGGGGGCGCGAGAGACCCAGTACTTC CASSQGARETQYF
TRBJ1-2 NA NA TRBV4-3 TGCGCCAGCAGCCAAGATAATAAACGGAGCTTATATGGCTACACCTTC CASSQDNKRSLYGYTF